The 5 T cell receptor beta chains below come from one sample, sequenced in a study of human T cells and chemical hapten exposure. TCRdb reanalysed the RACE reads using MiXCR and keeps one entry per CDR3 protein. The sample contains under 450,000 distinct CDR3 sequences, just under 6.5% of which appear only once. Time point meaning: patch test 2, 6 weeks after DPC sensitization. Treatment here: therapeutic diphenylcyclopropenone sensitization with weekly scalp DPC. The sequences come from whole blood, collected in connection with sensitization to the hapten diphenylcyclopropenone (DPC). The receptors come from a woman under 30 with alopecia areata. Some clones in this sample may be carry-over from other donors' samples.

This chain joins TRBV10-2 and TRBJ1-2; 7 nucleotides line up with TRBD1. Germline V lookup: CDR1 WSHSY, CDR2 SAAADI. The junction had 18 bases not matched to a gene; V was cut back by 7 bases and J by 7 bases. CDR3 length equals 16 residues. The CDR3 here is CASMGTTGTGTPGYTF. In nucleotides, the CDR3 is TGCGCCAGCATGGGGACGACAGGGACGGGGACCCCTGGCTACACCTTC.

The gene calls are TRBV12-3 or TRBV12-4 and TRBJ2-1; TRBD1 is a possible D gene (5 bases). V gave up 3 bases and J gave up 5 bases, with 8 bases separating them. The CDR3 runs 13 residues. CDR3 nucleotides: TGTGCCAGCAGTTTCCCCAGGGACAATGAGCAGTTCTTC. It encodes CASSFPRDNEQFF.

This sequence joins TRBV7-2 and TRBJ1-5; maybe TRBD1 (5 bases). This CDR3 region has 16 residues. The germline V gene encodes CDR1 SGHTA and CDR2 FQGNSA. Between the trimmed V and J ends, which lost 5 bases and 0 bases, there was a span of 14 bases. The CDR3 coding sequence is TGTGCCAGCAGCCTACGATGGGACTATAGCAATCAGCCCCAGCATTTT. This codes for CASSLRWDYSNQPQHF.

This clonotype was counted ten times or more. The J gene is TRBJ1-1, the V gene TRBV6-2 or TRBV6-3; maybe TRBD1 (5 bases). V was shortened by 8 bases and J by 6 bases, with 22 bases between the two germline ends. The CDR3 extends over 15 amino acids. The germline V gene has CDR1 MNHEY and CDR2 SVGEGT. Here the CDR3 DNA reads TGTGCCAGCCGACCCCCACGAGGGACGGCGGCTGAAGCTTTCTTT. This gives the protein CASRPPRGTAAEAFF.

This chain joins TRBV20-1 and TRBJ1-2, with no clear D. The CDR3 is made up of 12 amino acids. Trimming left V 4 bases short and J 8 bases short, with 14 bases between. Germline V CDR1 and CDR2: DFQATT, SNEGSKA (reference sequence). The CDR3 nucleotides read TGCAGTGCTAACCAGCCGACACGCGGCTACACCTTC. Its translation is CSANQPTRGYTF.